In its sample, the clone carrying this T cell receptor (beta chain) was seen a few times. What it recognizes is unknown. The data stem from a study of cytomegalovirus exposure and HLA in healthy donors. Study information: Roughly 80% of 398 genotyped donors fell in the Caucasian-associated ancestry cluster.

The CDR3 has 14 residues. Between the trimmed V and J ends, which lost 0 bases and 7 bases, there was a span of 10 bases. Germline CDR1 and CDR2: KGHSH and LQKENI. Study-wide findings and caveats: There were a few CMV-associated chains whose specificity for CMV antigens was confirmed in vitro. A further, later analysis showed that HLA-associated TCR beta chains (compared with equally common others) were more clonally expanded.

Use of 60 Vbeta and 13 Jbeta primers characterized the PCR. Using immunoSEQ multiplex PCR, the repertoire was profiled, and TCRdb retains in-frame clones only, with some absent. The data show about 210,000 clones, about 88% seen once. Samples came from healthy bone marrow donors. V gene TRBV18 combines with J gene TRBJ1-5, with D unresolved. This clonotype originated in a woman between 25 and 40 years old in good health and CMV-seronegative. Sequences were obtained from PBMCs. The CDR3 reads CASSPPHTQQPQHF. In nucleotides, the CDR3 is TGTGCCAGCTCACCACCCCACACACAGCAGCCCCAGCATTTT.